This record looks at one TCR beta chain sequence and its context. CDR1 and CDR2 from the germline V gene are MDHEN and SYDVKM. The V segment lost 5 bases and the J segment 6 bases; nucleotides outside the gene matches: 4. The CDR3 runs 13 residues. Measured with immunoSEQ multiplex PCR; TCRdb has only the in-frame clones, and not every one. The data show 65,000 to 75,000 clones, roughly 92% seen once. The sample is drawn from a study of T cell changes during pregnancy in multiple sclerosis. This chain uses TRBV28 with TRBJ1-2, with 9 bases matching TRBD1. This TCR came from a female donor in good health, enrolled as a control in a pregnancy study. The sequenced sample was peripheral blood, obtained after pregnancy. CDR3 region: CASSKDRGDGYTF. DNA for the CDR3: TGTGCCAGCAGTAAAGACAGGGGGGATGGCTACACCTTC.